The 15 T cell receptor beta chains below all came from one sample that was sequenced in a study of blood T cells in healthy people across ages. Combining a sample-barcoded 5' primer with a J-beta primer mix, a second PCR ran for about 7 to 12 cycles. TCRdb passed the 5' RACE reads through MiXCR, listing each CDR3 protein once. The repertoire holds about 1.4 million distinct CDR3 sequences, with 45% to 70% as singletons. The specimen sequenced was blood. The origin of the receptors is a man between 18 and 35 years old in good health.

CDR3 nucleotides: TGTGCCAGCAGTCATCAGCACCAAGAGACCCAGTACTTC. It encodes CASSHQHQETQYF. This chain uses TRBV25-1 with TRBJ2-5; D not certain. From germline, CDR1 is MGHDK and CDR2 SYGVNS. Trimming removed 5 bases from V and 0 bases from J, with 7 bases in between. The CDR3 is 13 residues long.

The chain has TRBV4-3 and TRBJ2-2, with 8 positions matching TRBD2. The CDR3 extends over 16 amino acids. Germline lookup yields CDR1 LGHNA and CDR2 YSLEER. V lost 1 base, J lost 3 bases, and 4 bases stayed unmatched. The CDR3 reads CASSQGGTRYTGELFF. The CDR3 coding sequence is TGCGCCAGCAGCCAAGGAGGGACTAGGTACACCGGGGAGCTGTTTTTT.

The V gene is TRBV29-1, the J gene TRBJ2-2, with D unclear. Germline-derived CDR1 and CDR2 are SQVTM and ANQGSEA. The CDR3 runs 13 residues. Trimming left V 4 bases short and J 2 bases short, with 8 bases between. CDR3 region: CSVGVINTGELFF. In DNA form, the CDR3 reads TGCAGCGTTGGAGTTATTAACACCGGGGAGCTGTTTTTT.

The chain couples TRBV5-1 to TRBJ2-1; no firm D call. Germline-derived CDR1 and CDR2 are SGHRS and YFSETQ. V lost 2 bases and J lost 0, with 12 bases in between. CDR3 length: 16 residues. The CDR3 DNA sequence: TGCGCCAGCAGCTTCCGCTCCTTAAGCTCCTACAATGAGCAGTTCTTC. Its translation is CASSFRSLSSYNEQFF.

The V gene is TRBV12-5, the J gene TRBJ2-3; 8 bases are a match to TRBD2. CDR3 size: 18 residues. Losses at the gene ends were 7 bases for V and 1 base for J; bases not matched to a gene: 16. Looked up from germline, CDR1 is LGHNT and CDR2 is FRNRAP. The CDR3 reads CASASPYSSGVGTDTQYF. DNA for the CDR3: TGTGCTAGTGCTTCACCCTATAGTAGCGGGGTCGGCACAGATACGCAGTATTTT.

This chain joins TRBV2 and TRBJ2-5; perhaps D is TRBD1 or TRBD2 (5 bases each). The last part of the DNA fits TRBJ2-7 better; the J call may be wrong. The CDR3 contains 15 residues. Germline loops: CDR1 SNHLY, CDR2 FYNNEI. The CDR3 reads CASTAGHRQSYEQYF. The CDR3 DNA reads TGTGCCAGCACCGCGGGCCACAGGCAAAGTTACGAGCAGTACTTC.

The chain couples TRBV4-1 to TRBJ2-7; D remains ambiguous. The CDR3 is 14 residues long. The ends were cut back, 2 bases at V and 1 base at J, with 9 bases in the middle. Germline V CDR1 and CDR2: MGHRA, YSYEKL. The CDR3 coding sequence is TGCGCCAGCAGCCAAATCTCACCTTCCTACGAGCAGTACTTC. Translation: CASSQISPSYEQYF.

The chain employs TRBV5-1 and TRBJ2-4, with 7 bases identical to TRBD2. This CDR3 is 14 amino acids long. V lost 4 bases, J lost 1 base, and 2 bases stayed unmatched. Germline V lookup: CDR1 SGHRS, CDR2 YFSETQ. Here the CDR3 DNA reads TGCGCCAGCAGCATCGGGGGGGCCAAAAACATTCAGTACTTC. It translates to CASSIGGAKNIQYF.

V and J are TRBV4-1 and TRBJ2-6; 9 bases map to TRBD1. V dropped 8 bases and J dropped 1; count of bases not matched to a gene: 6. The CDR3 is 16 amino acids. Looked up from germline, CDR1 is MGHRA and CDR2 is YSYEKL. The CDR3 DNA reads TGCGCCAGCGCTTCCGGGACAGGGTCTGGGGCCAACGTCCTGACTTTC. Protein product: CASASGTGSGANVLTF.

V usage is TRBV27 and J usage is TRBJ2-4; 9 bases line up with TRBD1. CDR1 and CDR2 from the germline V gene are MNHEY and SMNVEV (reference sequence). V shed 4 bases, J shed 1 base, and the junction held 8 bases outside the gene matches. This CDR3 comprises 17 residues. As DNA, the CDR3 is TGTGCCAGCAGTTCGTACAGGGGGCGGGCGGCCAAAAACATTCAGTACTTC. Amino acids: CASSSYRGRAAKNIQYF.

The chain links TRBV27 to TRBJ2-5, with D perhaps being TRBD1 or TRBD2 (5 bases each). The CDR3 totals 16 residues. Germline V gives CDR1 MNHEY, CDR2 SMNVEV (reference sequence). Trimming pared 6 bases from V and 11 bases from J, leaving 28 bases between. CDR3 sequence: CASRPLNRDGRWEQYF. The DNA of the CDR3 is TGTGCCAGCAGACCTCTCAACCGGGACGGTCGCTGGGAGCAGTACTTC.

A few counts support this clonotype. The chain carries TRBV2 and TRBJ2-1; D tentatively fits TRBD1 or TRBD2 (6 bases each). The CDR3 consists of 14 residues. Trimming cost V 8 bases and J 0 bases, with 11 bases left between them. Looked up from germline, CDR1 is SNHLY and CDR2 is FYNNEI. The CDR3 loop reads CASRGQSSYNEQFF. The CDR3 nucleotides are TGTGCCAGCCGGGGGCAAAGCTCCTACAATGAGCAGTTCTTC.

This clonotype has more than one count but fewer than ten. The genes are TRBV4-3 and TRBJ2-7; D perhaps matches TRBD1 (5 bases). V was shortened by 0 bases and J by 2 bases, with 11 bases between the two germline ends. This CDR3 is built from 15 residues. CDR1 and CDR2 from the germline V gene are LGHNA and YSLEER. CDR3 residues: CASSQDYGAAYEQYF. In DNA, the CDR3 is TGCGCCAGCAGCCAAGATTATGGGGCAGCCTACGAGCAGTACTTC.

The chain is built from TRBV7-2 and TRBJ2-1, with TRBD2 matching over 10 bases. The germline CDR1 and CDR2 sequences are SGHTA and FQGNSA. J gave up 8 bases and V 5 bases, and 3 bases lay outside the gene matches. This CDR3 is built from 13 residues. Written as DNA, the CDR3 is TGTGCCAGCAGCCGTAGCGGGGGGTATGAGCAGTTCTTC. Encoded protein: CASSRSGGYEQFF. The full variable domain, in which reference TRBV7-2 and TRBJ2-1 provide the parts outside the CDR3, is GAGVSQSPSNKVTEKGKDVELRCDPISGHTALYWYRQSLGQGLEFLIYFQGNSAPDKSGLPSDRFSAERTGGSVSTLTIQRTQQEDSAVYLCASSRSGGYEQFFGPGTRLTVL.

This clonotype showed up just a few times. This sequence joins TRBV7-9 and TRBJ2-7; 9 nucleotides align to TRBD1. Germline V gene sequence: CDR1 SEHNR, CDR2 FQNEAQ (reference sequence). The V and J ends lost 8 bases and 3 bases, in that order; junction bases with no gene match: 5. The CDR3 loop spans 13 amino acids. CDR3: CASHPTGGYEQYF. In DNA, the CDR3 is TGTGCCAGCCACCCGACAGGGGGCTACGAGCAGTACTTC.